The entry that follows covers one T cell receptor (beta chain) sequence. TCRdb keeps only in-frame clones here, not all; method: immunoSEQ multiplex PCR. The sample has 180,000 or so clones; 94% are singletons. Trimming took 3 bases from V and 6 from J, leaving 15 bases between them. The germline V gene encodes CDR1 SGHRS and CDR2 YFSETQ. CDR3 size: 14 residues. This sample was included in a study of T cell responses to AZD1222 COVID-19 vaccine. The material was peripheral blood, obtained on day 0 of AZD1222 vaccination. The V gene is TRBV5-1, the J gene TRBJ1-2; tentative D call: TRBD1 (6 bases). This clonotype was sampled from an adult in good health. The CDR3 here is CASSSSRGADGYTF. The CDR3 DNA reads TGCGCCAGCAGCTCAAGTAGGGGGGCTGATGGCTACACCTTC.